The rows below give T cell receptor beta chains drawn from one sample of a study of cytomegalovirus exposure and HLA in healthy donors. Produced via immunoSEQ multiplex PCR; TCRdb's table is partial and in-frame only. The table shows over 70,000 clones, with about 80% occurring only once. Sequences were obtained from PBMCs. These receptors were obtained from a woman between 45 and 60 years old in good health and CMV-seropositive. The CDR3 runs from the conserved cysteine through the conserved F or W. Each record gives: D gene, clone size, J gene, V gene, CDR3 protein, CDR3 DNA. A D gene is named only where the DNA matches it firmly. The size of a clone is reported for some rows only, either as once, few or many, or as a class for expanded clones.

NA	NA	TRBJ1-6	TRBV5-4	CASSAMAGVGSPLHF	TGTGCCAGCAGCGCGATGGCAGGGGTAGGGTCACCCCTCCACTTT
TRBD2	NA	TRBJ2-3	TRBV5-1	CASSPGASGGLASTDTQYF	TGCGCCAGCAGCCCTGGGGCTAGCGGGGGTCTCGCTAGCACAGATACGCAGTATTTT
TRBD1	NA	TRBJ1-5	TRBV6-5	CASGTGEHQPQHF	TGTGCCAGCGGTACAGGGGAGCATCAGCCCCAGCATTTT
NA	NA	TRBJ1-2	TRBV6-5	CASSTAGGYTF	TGTGCCAGCAGTACCGCCGGGGGCTACACCTTC
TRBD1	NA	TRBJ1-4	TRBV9	CASSVGVAGGDEKLFF	TGTGCCAGCAGCGTAGGGGTTGCAGGGGGCGACGAAAAACTGTTTTTT
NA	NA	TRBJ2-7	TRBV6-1	CASSPKGGFYEQYF	TGTGCCAGCAGTCCAAAGGGGGGGTTCTACGAGCAGTACTTC
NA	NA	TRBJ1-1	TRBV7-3	CASSFDSYTEAFF	TGTGCCAGCAGCTTCGACAGCTACACTGAAGCTTTCTTT
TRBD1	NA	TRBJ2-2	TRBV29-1	CSVSGQLMAGELFF	TGCAGCGTTTCGGGACAGCTAATGGCCGGGGAGCTGTTTTTT
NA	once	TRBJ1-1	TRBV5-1	CASSLDGRGNTEAFF	TGCGCCAGCAGCTTGGATGGGCGGGGGAACACTGAAGCTTTCTTT
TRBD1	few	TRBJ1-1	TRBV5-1	CASDAGGGKNTEAFF	TGCGCCAGCGACGCAGGGGGCGGGAAGAACACTGAAGCTTTCTTT
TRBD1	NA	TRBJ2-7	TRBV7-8	CASSTDRGQYEQYF	TGTGCCAGCAGCACGGACAGGGGACAGTACGAGCAGTACTTC
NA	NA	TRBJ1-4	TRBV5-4	CASSFGGHEKLFF	TGTGCCAGCAGCTTCGGGGGGCATGAAAAACTGTTTTTT
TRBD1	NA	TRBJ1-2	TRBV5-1	CASSWDRANYGYTF	TGCGCCAGCAGCTGGGACAGGGCTAACTATGGCTACACCTTC
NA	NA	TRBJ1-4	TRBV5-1	CASSERGAPEKLFF	TGCGCCAGCAGTGAGCGGGGGGCGCCTGAAAAACTGTTTTTT
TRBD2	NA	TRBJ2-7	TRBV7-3	CASSLSGSGVSYEQYF	TGTGCCAGCAGCTTAAGCGGTAGCGGGGTGTCCTACGAGCAGTACTTC
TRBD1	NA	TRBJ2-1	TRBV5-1	CASSLRAGQGIVYEQFF	TGCGCCAGCAGCTTGCGCGCGGGACAGGGAATAGTCTATGAGCAGTTCTTC
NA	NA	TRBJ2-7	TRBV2	CASSGKGRAYEQYF	TGTGCCAGCAGTGGGAAGGGGCGTGCCTACGAGCAGTACTTC
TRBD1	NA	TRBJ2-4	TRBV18	CASSLQGDLAKNIQYF	TGTGCCAGCTCACTACAGGGGGATCTAGCCAAAAACATTCAGTACTTC
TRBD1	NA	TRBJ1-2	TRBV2	CASSRDREDYGYTF	TGTGCCAGCAGCAGGGACAGGGAGGACTATGGCTACACCTTC
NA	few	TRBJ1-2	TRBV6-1	CASSEDRLYGGYTF	TGTGCCAGCAGTGAAGACAGGCTGTATGGTGGCTACACCTTC
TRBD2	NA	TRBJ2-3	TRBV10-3	CAISEFLAGPTDTQYF	TGTGCCATCAGTGAGTTTCTAGCGGGACCCACAGATACGCAGTATTTT
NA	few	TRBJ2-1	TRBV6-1	CASSEGGASASYNEQFF	TGTGCCAGCAGTGAAGGTGGGGCTAGCGCATCTTACAATGAGCAGTTCTTC
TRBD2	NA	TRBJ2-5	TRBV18	CASSPLAGTEETQYF	TGTGCCAGCTCACCTCTAGCGGGGACAGAAGAGACCCAGTACTTC
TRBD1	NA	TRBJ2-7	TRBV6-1	CASSGGTASYEQYF	TGTGCCAGCAGTGGTGGGACAGCCTCCTACGAGCAGTACTTC
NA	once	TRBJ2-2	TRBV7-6	CASSSGFNGELFF	TGTGCCAGCAGCTCGGGATTCAACGGGGAGCTGTTTTTT
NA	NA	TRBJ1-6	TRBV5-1	CASSHGGGRMDNSPLHF	TGCGCCAGCAGCCATGGAGGAGGGCGAATGGATAATTCACCCCTCCACTTT
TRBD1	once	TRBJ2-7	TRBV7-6	CASVRWDRIHEQYF	TGTGCCAGCGTCCGTTGGGACAGGATCCACGAGCAGTACTTC
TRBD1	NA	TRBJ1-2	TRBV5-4	CASSLARGPVGYTF	TGTGCCAGCAGCTTGGCAAGGGGGCCCGTTGGCTACACCTTC
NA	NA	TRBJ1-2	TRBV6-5	CASTNLVAGGYTF	TGTGCCAGCACTAATCTGGTTGCGGGTGGCTACACCTTC
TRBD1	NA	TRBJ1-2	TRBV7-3	CASSWTGDWGYTF	TGTGCCAGCAGCTGGACAGGGGACTGGGGCTACACCTTC
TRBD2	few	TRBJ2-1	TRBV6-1	CASTLTSGSRNEQFF	TGTGCCAGCACTCTGACTAGCGGGAGTAGGAATGAGCAGTTCTTC
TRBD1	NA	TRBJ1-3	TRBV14	CASSPQGNTIYF	TGTGCCAGCAGCCCACAGGGGAACACCATATATTTT
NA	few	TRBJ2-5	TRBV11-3	CASSLREYQETQYF	TGTGCCAGCAGCTTAAGGGAGTACCAAGAGACCCAGTACTTC
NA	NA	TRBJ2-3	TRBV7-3	CASSFDRMADTQYF	TGTGCCAGCAGTTTTGACAGAATGGCAGATACGCAGTATTTT
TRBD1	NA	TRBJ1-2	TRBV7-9	CASSLAGQGGYGYTF	TGTGCCAGCAGCTTAGCGGGACAGGGTGGATATGGCTACACCTTC
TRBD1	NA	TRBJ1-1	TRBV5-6	CASPLDRELPLNTEAFF	TGTGCCAGCCCTCTGGACAGGGAGCTTCCTTTGAACACTGAAGCTTTCTTT
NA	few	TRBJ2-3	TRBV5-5	CASSLPTASTDTQYF	TGTGCCAGCAGCTTACCGACAGCTAGCACAGATACGCAGTATTTT
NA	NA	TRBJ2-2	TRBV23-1	CASTPPAGEYPTGELFF	TGCGCCAGCACCCCCCCAGCAGGGGAGTATCCTACCGGGGAGCTGTTTTTT
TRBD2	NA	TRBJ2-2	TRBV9	CASSATRGTSGRGDTGELFF	TGTGCCAGCAGCGCTACGCGGGGGACTAGCGGGAGGGGCGACACCGGGGAGCTGTTTTTT
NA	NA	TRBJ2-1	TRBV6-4	CASSDSSGSYNEQFF	TGTGCCAGCAGTGATAGCTCCGGATCCTACAATGAGCAGTTCTTC
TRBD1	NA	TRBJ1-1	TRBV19	CASSRTGRGNTEAFF	TGTGCCAGTAGCCGGACAGGGCGGGGAAACACTGAAGCTTTCTTT
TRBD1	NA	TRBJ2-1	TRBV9	CASTRGQGAYNEQFF	TGTGCCAGCACCAGAGGACAGGGGGCGTACAATGAGCAGTTCTTC
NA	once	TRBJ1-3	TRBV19	CASSPEIYSGNTIYF	TGTGCCAGTAGTCCCGAGATCTACTCTGGAAACACCATATATTTT
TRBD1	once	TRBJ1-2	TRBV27	CASSITGTGNRGYTF	TGTGCCAGCAGCATCACCGGGACAGGGAATCGTGGCTACACCTTC
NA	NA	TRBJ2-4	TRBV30	CAWSWGVSRRAKNIQYF	TGTGCCTGGAGTTGGGGGGTAAGCCGACGGGCCAAAAACATTCAGTACTTC
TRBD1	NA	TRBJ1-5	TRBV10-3	CAISGTGRLGQPQHF	TGTGCCATCAGTGGGACAGGGAGGTTAGGACAGCCCCAGCATTTT
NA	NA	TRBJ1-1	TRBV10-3	CAISESFLTEAFF	TGTGCCATCAGTGAGTCCTTTCTCACTGAAGCTTTCTTT
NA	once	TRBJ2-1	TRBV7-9	CASSPTSSYEQFF	TGTGCCAGCAGCCCGACTAGTAGCTATGAGCAGTTCTTC
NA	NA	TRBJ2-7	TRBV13	CASSLGKIWDREIYEQYF	TGTGCCAGCAGCTTAGGGAAGATTTGGGATAGGGAGATTTACGAGCAGTACTTC
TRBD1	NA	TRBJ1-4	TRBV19	CASRVTGVGEKLFF	TGTGCCAGTAGGGTGACAGGGGTAGGGGAAAAACTGTTTTTT
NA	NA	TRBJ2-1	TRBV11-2	CASSLRGADVLFF	TGTGCCAGCAGCTTACGGGGGGCAGATGTCCTGTTCTTC